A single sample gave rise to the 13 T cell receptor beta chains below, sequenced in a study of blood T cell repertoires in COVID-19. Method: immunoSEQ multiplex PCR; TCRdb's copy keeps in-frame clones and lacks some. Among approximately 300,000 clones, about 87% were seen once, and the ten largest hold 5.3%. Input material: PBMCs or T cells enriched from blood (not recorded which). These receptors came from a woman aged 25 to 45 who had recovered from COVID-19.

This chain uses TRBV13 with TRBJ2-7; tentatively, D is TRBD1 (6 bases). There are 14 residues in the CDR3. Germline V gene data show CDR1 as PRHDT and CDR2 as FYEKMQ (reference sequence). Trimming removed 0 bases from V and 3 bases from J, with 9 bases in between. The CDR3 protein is CASSLGGQNYEQYF. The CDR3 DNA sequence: TGTGCCAGCAGCTTAGGAGGACAGAACTACGAGCAGTACTTC.

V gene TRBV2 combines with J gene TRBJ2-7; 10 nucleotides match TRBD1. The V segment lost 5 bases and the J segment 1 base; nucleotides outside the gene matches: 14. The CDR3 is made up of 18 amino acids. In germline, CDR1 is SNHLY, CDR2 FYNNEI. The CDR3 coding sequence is TGTGCCAGCAGTCAAGACCGACAGGGGGCGCAAAGGTCCTACGAGCAGTACTTC. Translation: CASSQDRQGAQRSYEQYF.

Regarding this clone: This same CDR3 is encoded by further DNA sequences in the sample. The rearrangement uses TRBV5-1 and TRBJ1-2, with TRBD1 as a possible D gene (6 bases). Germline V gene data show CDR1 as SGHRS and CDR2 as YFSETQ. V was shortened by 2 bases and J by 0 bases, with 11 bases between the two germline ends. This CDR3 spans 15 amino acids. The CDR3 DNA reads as TGCGCCAGCAGCTTACAGGGCCGGTCTAACTATGGCTACACCTTC. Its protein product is CASSLQGRSNYGYTF.

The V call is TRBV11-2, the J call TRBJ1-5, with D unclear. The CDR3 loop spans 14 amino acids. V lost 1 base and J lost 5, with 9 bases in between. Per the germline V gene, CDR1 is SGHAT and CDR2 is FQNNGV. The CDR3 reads CASSLAGGYQPQHF. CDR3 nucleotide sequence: TGTGCCAGCAGCTTAGCTGGCGGCTATCAGCCCCAGCATTTT.

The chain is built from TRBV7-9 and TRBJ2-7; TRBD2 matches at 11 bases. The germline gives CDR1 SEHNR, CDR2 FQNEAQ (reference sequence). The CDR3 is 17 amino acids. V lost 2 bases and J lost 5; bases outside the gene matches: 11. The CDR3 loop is CASSLIGLAGGDDEQYF. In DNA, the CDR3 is TGTGCCAGCAGCTTAATCGGGCTAGCGGGGGGAGACGACGAGCAGTACTTC. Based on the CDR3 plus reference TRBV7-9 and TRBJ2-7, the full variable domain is DTGVSQNPRHKITKRGQNVTFRCDPISEHNRLYWYRQTLGQGPEFLTYFQNEAQLEKSRLLSDRFSAERPKGSFSTLEIQRTEQGDSAMYLCASSLIGLAGGDDEQYFGPGTRLTVT.

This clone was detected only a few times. The CDR3 here is CASGLNRDSPLHF. CDR3 bases: TGTGCCAGCGGACTGAACCGGGATTCACCCCTCCACTTT. The chain uses TRBV5-6 and TRBJ1-6; D remains unclear. Trimming removed 7 bases at V and 8 bases at J, with 13 bases between. Germline V lookup: CDR1 SGHDT, CDR2 YYEEEE. This CDR3 contains 13 residues.

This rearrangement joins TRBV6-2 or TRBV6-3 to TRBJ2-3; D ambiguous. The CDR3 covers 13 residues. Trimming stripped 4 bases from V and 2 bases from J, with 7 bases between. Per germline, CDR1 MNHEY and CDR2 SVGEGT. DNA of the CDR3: TGTGCCAGCAGTTCACAGATCACAGATACGCAGTATTTT. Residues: CASSSQITDTQYF.

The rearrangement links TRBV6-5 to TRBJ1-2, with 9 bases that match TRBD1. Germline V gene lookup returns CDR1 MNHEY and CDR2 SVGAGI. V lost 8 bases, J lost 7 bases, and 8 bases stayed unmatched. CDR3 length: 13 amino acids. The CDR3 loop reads CASRDRDYSGYTF. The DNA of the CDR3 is TGTGCCAGCCGGGACAGGGACTATTCTGGCTACACCTTC.

In nucleotides, the CDR3 is TGTGCCAGCAGCGGCATGCCCCAGGGGAAACGCACAGATACGCAGTATTTT. As protein: CASSGMPQGKRTDTQYF. The J gene is TRBJ2-3, the V gene TRBV9; perhaps TRBD1 as D (6 bases). CDR1 SGDLS and CDR2 YYNGEE come from the germline V gene. The CDR3 has 17 residues. The V end lost 3 bases, the J end lost 1 base, and 18 bases lay between the germline ends.

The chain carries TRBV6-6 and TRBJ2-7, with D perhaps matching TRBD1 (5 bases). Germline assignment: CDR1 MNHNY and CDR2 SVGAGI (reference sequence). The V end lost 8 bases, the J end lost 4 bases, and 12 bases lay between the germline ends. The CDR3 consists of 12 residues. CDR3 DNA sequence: TGTGCCAGCTCAGGGATCGGGTACGAGCAGTACTTC. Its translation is CASSGIGYEQYF.

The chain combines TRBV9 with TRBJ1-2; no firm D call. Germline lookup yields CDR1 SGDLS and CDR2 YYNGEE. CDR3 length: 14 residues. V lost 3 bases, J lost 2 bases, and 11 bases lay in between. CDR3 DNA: TGTGCCAGCAGCGCCCGGACTGGGAACTATGGCTACACCTTC. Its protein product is CASSARTGNYGYTF.

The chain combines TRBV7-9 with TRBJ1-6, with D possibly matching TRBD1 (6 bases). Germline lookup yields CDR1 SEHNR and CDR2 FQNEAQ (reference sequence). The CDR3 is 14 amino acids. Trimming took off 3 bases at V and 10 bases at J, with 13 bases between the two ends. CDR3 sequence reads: CASSFTGSGSPLHF. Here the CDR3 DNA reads TGTGCCAGCAGCTTTACAGGGTCGGGGTCACCCCTCCACTTT.

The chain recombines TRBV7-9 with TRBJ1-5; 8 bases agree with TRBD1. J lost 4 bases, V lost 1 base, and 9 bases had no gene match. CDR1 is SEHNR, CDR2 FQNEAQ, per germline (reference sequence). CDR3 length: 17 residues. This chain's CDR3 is CASSLGPGTGKNQPQHF. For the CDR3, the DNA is TGTGCCAGCAGCTTAGGACCCGGGACAGGAAAAAATCAGCCCCAGCATTTT.